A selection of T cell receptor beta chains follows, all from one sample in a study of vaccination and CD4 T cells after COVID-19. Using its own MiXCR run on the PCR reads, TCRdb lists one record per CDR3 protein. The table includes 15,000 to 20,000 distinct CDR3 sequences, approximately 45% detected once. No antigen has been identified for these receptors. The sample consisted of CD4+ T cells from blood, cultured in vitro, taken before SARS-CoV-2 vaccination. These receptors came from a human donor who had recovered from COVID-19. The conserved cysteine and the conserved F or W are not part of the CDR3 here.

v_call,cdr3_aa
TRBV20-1,SASTERGTNEQF
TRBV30,AWSVTGANYGYT
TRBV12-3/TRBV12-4,ASSPADTQY
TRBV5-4,ASSLEGRGRGQSYIQY
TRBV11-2,ASSPHLSGGDYGYT
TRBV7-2,ASSLVGTDTQY
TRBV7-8,ASSLAVSWDRGQETQY
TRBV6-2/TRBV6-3,ASSYSDRGGHSPLH
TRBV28,ASSSAGLVNQPQH
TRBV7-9,ASSPPPPEHNGYT
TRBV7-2,ASSAGTSGVDTQY
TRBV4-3,ASSHYTTGYQETQY
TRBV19,ASSIFLGPLSNQPQH
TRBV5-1,ASSAHPAGGGTQY
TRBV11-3,ASSLGPGNNEQF
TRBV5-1,ASSTGLVTYEQY
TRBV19,ASTQGTYSNQPQH
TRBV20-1,SARDLRGESNQPQH
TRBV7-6,ASSLAATGYSGNTIY
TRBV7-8,ASSAHRVSTDTQY
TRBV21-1,ASSKVGAGNSYEQY
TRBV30,AWTIDSSNTEAF
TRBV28,ASRRDRNSNQPQH
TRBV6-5,ASSYELTGNSAEAF
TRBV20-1,SAERGPHHEQF
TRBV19,ASRGDINYEQY
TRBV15,ATSGPGTEETQY
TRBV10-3,AISERSPGYGYT
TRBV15,ATSRDGRGGPRSQF
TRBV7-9,ASSLDVREDNYGYT
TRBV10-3,AISTRMNTEAF
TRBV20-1,SARDGGDEKLF
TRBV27,ASSLTSGSTSEQY
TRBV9,ASSVGSQGKAF
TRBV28,ASSFGGQGYEQY
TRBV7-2,ASSFFFGGLQPQH
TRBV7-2,ASSRYRVIGNQPQH
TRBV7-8,ASSSPGTSATWETQY
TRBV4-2,ASSQAQDVRNTEAF
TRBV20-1,SASKSYTDTQY
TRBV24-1,ATLIQGADNQPQH
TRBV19,ASSREGHYEQY
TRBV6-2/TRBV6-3,ASSYTRTGGQAF
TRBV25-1,ASSPRAGELF
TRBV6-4,ASSGKGGPSDTQY
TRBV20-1,SASISGTNYGYT
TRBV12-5,ASGLVPSISTGELF
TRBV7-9,ASSPETAPYEQY
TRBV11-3,ASSLGWFGDREAF
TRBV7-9,ASGVETQY
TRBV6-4,ASSMTGATEAF
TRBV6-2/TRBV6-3,ASIRLMNTEAF
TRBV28,ASSSTGAPNYGYT
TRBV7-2,ASSLSPSYYGYT
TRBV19,ASSPSPGGRAYEQY